Described below is a single T cell receptor (beta chain) sequence and its context. What it recognizes is unknown. The CDR3 covers 15 residues. Germline lookup yields CDR1 LGHNA and CDR2 YSLEER. Trimming took 1 base from V and 2 from J, leaving 10 bases between them. The record originates from a study of T cells after yellow fever vaccination. TCRdb called the 5' RACE reads again in MiXCR, with one record for every CDR3 protein. The data contain approximately 260,000 distinct CDR3 sequences, approximately 5.2% of them singletons. Findings and limits, study-wide: Only a small proportion of the clonotypes turned up in both the CD4 and the CD8 compartments, likely arising from convergent recombination.

The TCR was taken from a man between 18 and 35 years old who received the YFV17D yellow fever vaccine. The chain couples TRBV4-3 to TRBJ2-3; tentative D call: TRBD2 (5 bases). The source was CD4+ T cells sorted from PBMCs, collected on the day of the yellow fever booster vaccination. CDR3 residues: CASSQVGVFTDTQYF. The CDR3 region has the DNA TGCGCCAGCAGCCAAGTCGGGGTTTTCACAGATACGCAGTATTTT.